This T cell receptor (beta chain) was sequenced in a study of blood T cell repertoires in COVID-19. Using immunoSEQ multiplex PCR, the repertoire was profiled, and TCRdb retains in-frame clones only, with some absent. Of around 91,000 clones in the sample, 79% were seen once. CDR3 size: 14 residues. The ends were cut back, 2 bases at V and 2 bases at J, with 7 bases in the middle. Per the germline V gene, CDR1 is ENHRY and CDR2 is SYGVKD. The gene calls are TRBV10-3 and TRBJ1-3; a weak D match, TRBD1 (6 bases). This receptor was obtained from an elderly woman with active or convalescent COVID-19. Sequencing input: peripheral blood. CDR3 nucleotides: TGTGCCATCAGTGAGCCAGGGGCTGGAAACACCATATATTTT. As protein: CAISEPGAGNTIYF.